These 28 T cell receptor beta chains originate from one sample sequenced in a study of T cell clonality in common variable immunodeficiency. TCRdb's copy holds only in-frame clones and misses some; the assay was immunoSEQ multiplex PCR. The specimen has tens of thousands of clones, none found just once. The sample was peripheral blood mononuclear cells. The receptors were sampled from a person aged 18-69 years in good health.

This clone was seen repeatedly, ten times or more. The CDR3 goes on 3 residues after the read ends, and that part is filled in from the germline J gene. V gene TRBV11-2 combines with J gene TRBJ2-3; 8 nucleotides align to TRBD2. V dropped 1 base and J dropped 5; count of bases not matched to a gene: 5. This CDR3 is 15 amino acids long. Germline V gene lookup returns CDR1 SGHAT and CDR2 FQNNGV. CDR3: CASSLVAGGIDTQYF. CDR3 bases read: TGTGCCAGCAGCTTAGTGGCGGGGGGTATAGATACG.

The table lists this clone with many counts. The DNA read from the CDR3 is TGTGCCAGCAGCTTCCAGGACTTGACTGAA. Its protein is CASSFQDLTE. The complete CDR3 sequence is CASSFQDLTEAFF. The genes are TRBV7-2 and TRBJ1-1, with unresolved D. The read stops 3 residues short of the end of the CDR3; the missing end is completed from the germline J gene. CDR1 and CDR2 from the germline V gene are SGHTA and FQGNSA. V was pared by 3 bases and J by 5 bases, with 10 bases between. The CDR3 has 13 amino acids.

This clone was seen at least ten times. The read terminates 3 residues ahead of where the CDR3 ends, so the germline J gene completes it. V gene TRBV2 combines with J gene TRBJ2-7, with TRBD1 matching over 8 bases. After removal of 6 bases from V and 6 bases from J, the junction contained 10 bases not matched to a gene. Germline V gene sequence: CDR1 SNHLY, CDR2 FYNNEI. The CDR3 spans 14 residues. The DNA read from the CDR3 is TGTGCCAGCAGGGCCGATCGGACAGGGAGCGAG. Protein product: CASRADRTGSE. The full CDR3 reads CASRADRTGSEQYF.

This clone was recorded many times. The read ends 3 residues shy of where the CDR3 ends; the end is completed using the germline J gene. The chain uses TRBV5-4 and TRBJ2-1, with TRBD2 identical over 8 bases. The ends lost 0 bases at V and 0 bases at J; junction bases unmatched: 2. CDR1 is SGHNT and CDR2 is YYREEE in the germline V gene (reference sequence). This CDR3 contains 16 residues. CDR3 DNA (partial): TGTGCCAGCAGCTTGGGGAGCGGGAGCTCCTACAATGAG. Translation gives CASSLGSGSSYNE. The CDR3 in full is CASSLGSGSSYNEQFF.

This clone was seen repeatedly, ten times or more. The CDR3 extends 3 residues past the end of the read, so its final part is completed from the germline J gene. The chain uses TRBV7-9 and TRBJ2-2; possibly TRBD2 for D (5 bases). The CDR3 has 12 residues. The germline V and J ends were trimmed by 5 bases and 7 bases, with 8 bases remaining between them. Germline V gives CDR1 SEHNR, CDR2 FQNEAQ (reference sequence). The CDR3 here is CASSPGGGELFF. Incomplete CDR3 DNA: TGTGCCAGCAGCCCAGGAGGCGGGGAG.

This clone occurred many times. Sequencing ends 3 residues short of the CDR3 end; the germline J gene provides the rest. This chain connects TRBV18 to TRBJ2-6; TRBD1 aligns across 10 bases. This CDR3 has 20 amino acids. Germline CDR1 is KGHSH and CDR2 is LQKENI. Trimming cost V 6 bases and J 1 base; bases outside gene matches: 15. CDR3 in amino acids: CASSRAESRQGASGANVLTF. The sequenced part of the CDR3 DNA is TGTGCCAGCTCGCGGGCGGAGAGCCGACAGGGGGCGTCTGGGGCCAACGTC.

This clone was seen many times. The read ends 3 residues early relative to the CDR3; the germline J gene fills the gap. The chain recombines TRBV13 with TRBJ2-5; D is undetermined. The CDR3 is 13 residues long. Germline V CDR1 and CDR2: PRHDT, FYEKMQ (reference sequence). Trimming pared 0 bases from V and 3 bases from J, leaving 5 bases between. The CDR3 is CASSLGEEETQYF. The sequenced part of the CDR3 DNA is TGTGCCAGCAGCTTAGGCGAGGAAGAGACC.

This clone came up many times. The sequenced CDR3 bases are TGTGCCAGCAGCCCGGCACTTAACTATGGT. Protein sequence: CASSPALNYG. The complete CDR3 protein is CASSPALNYGQYF. The gene calls are TRBV28 and TRBJ2-4; no reliable D call. The read terminates 3 residues before the CDR3 end, so the remaining end is supplied by the germline J gene. Germline values: CDR1 MDHEN, CDR2 SYDVKM. The CDR3 runs to 13 residues.

This clone was detected a few times. The read finishes 3 residues shy of the CDR3 end, and the germline J gene is used to complete it. The gene calls are TRBV20-1 and TRBJ2-7; 8 nucleotides agree with TRBD2. CDR1 and CDR2 from the germline V gene are DFQATT and SNEGSKA (reference sequence). The CDR3 consists of 14 residues. V lost 5 bases to trimming and J lost 2 bases; unmatched junction nucleotides: 8. The CDR3 loop is CSAVTLRGAYEQYF. The sequenced part of the CDR3 DNA is TGCAGTGCTGTTACTCTGCGGGGGGCCTACGAG.

The sample holds a few counts of this clone. This likely came from a read error, as a far larger clone is one base away. The read finishes 3 residues shy of the CDR3 end, and the germline J gene is used to complete it. The genes are TRBV2 and TRBJ1-4; D uncertain. The V and J ends lost 11 bases and 4 bases respectively, with 17 bases between them. CDR1 is SNHLY and CDR2 is FYNNEI in the germline V gene. CDR3 length equals 14 residues. The CDR3 protein is CACGEDWINEKLFF. The sequenced part of the CDR3 DNA is TGTGCCTGCGGGGAGGACTGGATTAATGAAAAA.

Points on this clone: The observed sequence ends 3 residues before the CDR3 terminus, with the missing tail filled in from the germline J gene. The chain uses TRBV30 and TRBJ1-2; the D is unclear. The CDR3 has 8 amino acids. Germline CDR1 and CDR2: GTSNPN and SVGIG (reference sequence). Incomplete CDR3 DNA: TGTGCCTGGGGCCCC. Protein sequence: CAWGP. The complete CDR3 sequence is CAWGPYTF.

Turning to this clone: With only one base between it and a far larger clone, this is likely a read error. The sequence runs out 3 residues before the end of the CDR3; the remainder is reconstructed from the germline J gene. The V gene is TRBV30, the J gene TRBJ2-3, with 11 bases matching TRBD2. V lost 8 bases and J lost 5; bases outside the gene matches: 9. Germline CDR1 and CDR2: GTSNPN and SVGIG (reference sequence). CDR3 size: 14 residues. The sequenced part of the CDR3 DNA is TGTGCCCCGACTAGCGGGGCGTCGAGAGATACG. This codes for CAPTSGASRDT. The CDR3 in its entirety is CAPTSGASRDTQYF.

This clone was observed at least ten times. The DNA ends 3 residues before the CDR3 does, and the rest of the CDR3 is filled in from the germline J gene. The chain employs TRBV7-6 and TRBJ1-5; 9 bases match TRBD1. The CDR3 is 16 amino acids. Per germline, CDR1 SGHVS and CDR2 FNYEAQ. V shed 5 bases, J shed 9 bases, and the junction held 14 bases outside the gene matches. CDR3 sequence: CASSPGTGIGIGPQHF. The sequenced CDR3 bases are TGTGCCAGCAGCCCGGGGACAGGGATAGGTATTGGGCCC. Supplemented by reference TRBV7-6 and TRBJ1-5, the full variable domain reads GAGVSQSPRYKVTKRGQDVALRCDPISGHVSLYWYRQALGQGPEFLTYFNYEAQQDKSGLPNDRFSAERPEGSISTLTIQRTEQRDSAMYRCASSPGTGIGIGPQHFGDGTRLSIL.

Comments on this clone: This likely traces to a read error, being one base from a far larger clone. The read finishes 3 residues shy of the CDR3 end, and the germline J gene is used to complete it. The same CDR3 also results from other DNA sequences found in this sample. The chain employs TRBV19 and TRBJ2-3; a weak D match, TRBD2 (5 bases). The V and J ends lost 4 bases and 6 bases respectively, with 8 bases between them. CDR1 LNHDA and CDR2 SQIVND come from the germline V gene (reference sequence). The CDR3 is 12 amino acids. This CDR3 reads CASSRGSDTQYF. The covered CDR3 bases are TGTGCCAGTAGTAGAGGGTCGGATACG.

This clone was recorded many times. The read ends 3 residues before the CDR3 terminus; that terminus is restored from the germline J gene. The V call is TRBV9, the J call TRBJ2-3; 12 bases align to TRBD2. CDR3 length equals 16 residues. V shed 4 bases, J shed 5 bases, and the junction held 8 bases outside the gene matches. Germline CDR1 SGDLS, CDR2 YYNGEE. Incomplete CDR3 DNA: TGTGCCAGCAGCCCCCTAGCGGGAGGGCCAGGAGATACG. Its protein is CASSPLAGGPGDT. The full CDR3 protein reads CASSPLAGGPGDTQYF.

This clone occurred many times. The CDR3 end falls 3 residues outside the read, so it is completed with the germline J gene. The rearrangement joins TRBV5-1 to TRBJ2-2; 8 positions match TRBD1. The CDR3 has 14 amino acids. V was clipped by 4 bases and J by 7 bases; unmatched bases: 6. The V gene's germline CDR1 is SGHRS and CDR2 YFSETQ. The CDR3 loop reads CASSTGGIYGELFF. The CDR3 DNA, read in part, is TGCGCCAGCAGCACAGGGGGAATTTACGGGGAG.

There are many counts of this clone. The read comes to an end 3 residues before the CDR3 does, leaving the germline J gene to fill in the end. The V and J genes are TRBV18 and TRBJ1-2; 8 positions match TRBD1. The V gene end was trimmed by 4 bases and the J gene end by 3 bases; junction bases not matched to a gene: 7. In germline, CDR1 is KGHSH, CDR2 LQKENI. The CDR3 runs to 15 residues. CDR3 in amino acids: CASSQQGQEYYGYTF. Partial CDR3 DNA: TGTGCCAGCTCACAACAGGGACAGGAGTACTATGGC.

This clone is judged medium-sized. The DNA ends 3 residues before the CDR3 does, and the rest of the CDR3 is filled in from the germline J gene. The V gene is TRBV29-1, the J gene TRBJ2-3; 7 bases align to TRBD1. Germline CDR1 is SQVTM and CDR2 is ANQGSEA. This CDR3 has 15 amino acids. V trimming: 6 bases; J trimming: 2 bases; junction bases outside the gene matches: 11. CDR3 region: CSVLPPGQTTDTQYF. The DNA read from the CDR3 is TGCAGCGTGCTCCCCCCGGGACAGACCACAGATACG.

This clone has a count of ten or more. The read ends 3 residues before the CDR3 terminus; that terminus is restored from the germline J gene. The J gene is TRBJ2-3, the V gene TRBV10-1; D not certain. CDR3 length: 14 amino acids. V was pared by 0 bases and J by 5 bases, with 9 bases between. Germline-derived CDR1 and CDR2 are WNHNN and SYGVQD (reference sequence). This CDR3 reads CASSESIDGDTQYF. The CDR3 DNA, read in part, is TGCGCCAGCAGTGAGTCGATAGATGGAGATACG.

Ten or more counts support this clone. The CDR3 bases that were read are TGTGCCAGCAGCAAACTGACAGAAGGAGAGACG. This sequence encodes CASSKLTEGET. The complete CDR3 sequence is CASSKLTEGETQYF. The chain has TRBV7-6 and TRBJ2-3, with a weak D call TRBD1 (5 bases). With the read ending 3 residues before the CDR3 end, the germline J gene is used to fill in that end. Germline-derived CDR1 and CDR2 are SGHVS and FNYEAQ. The CDR3 is 14 residues long.

This clone turned up a few times. A read error is likely here: a far larger clone is one base away. With the read ending 3 residues before the CDR3 end, the germline J gene is used to fill in that end. The chain is built from TRBV19 and TRBJ2-7, with 9 bases fitting TRBD1. This CDR3 is 12 amino acids long. Germline V gene data show CDR1 as LNHDA and CDR2 as SQIVND (reference sequence). The CDR3 protein is CTTGQGDYEQYF. CDR3 bases read: TGTACCACGGGACAGGGCGACTACGAG.

This clone was counted many times. CDR3 DNA (partial): TGCAGTGCCCCGGGGATGACGAACTATGGC. Residues: CSAPGMTNYG. The whole CDR3 protein reads CSAPGMTNYGYTF. The V call is TRBV20-1, the J call TRBJ1-2; no firm D call. With the read ending 3 residues before the CDR3 end, the germline J gene is used to fill in that end. V dropped 6 bases and J dropped 2 bases, with 13 bases sitting between them. Germline V CDR1 and CDR2: DFQATT, SNEGSKA (reference sequence). This CDR3 is 13 amino acids long.

This clone was seen more than once but under ten times. The read stops 3 residues short of the end of the CDR3; the missing end is completed from the germline J gene. V gene TRBV11-1 combines with J gene TRBJ2-5; 8 bases align to TRBD2. Germline CDR1 and CDR2: SGHAT and FQDESV (reference sequence). Germline trimming cut 0 bases from V and 4 bases from J; bases unmatched to any gene: 4. The CDR3 extends over 15 amino acids. The CDR3 is CASSLAGLGAETQYF. The DNA read from the CDR3 is TGTGCCAGCAGCTTAGCGGGACTAGGGGCAGAGACC.

This clone has ten or more counts. The read gets to within 3 residues of the CDR3 end, and the germline J gene fills in the rest. This chain joins TRBV7-9 and TRBJ2-7, with 7 nucleotides matching TRBD2. Per the germline V gene, CDR1 is SEHNR and CDR2 is FQNEAQ (reference sequence). This CDR3 has 13 residues. J gave up 1 base and V 5 bases, and 2 bases lay outside the gene matches. The chain's CDR3 is CASSPRESYEQYF. The part of the CDR3 DNA that was read is TGTGCCAGCAGCCCGCGGGAGTCCTACGAG.

This clone occurred many times. Read coverage stops 3 residues before the CDR3 terminus; the germline J gene supplies the remainder. V is TRBV19 and J is TRBJ1-5, with 7 nucleotides matching TRBD1. The V and J ends lost 3 bases and 7 bases, in that order; junction bases with no gene match: 9. Per the germline V gene, CDR1 is LNHDA and CDR2 is SQIVND (reference sequence). The CDR3 runs 15 residues. CDR3 region: CASSISGQALQPQHF. The part of the CDR3 DNA that was read is TGTGCCAGTAGTATCTCCGGACAGGCCCTACAGCCC. Full variable domain (rest looked up from reference TRBV19 and TRBJ1-5): DGGITQSPKYLFRKEGQNVTLSCEQNLNHDAMYWYRQDPGQGLRLIYYSQIVNDFQKGDIAEGYSVSREKKESFPLTVTSAQKNPTAFYLCASSISGQALQPQHFGDGTRLSIL.

Notes on this clone: Read sequence stops 3 residues before the CDR3 end, and the germline J gene provides the missing end. V gene TRBV7-9 combines with J gene TRBJ1-2; 8 bases align to TRBD1. CDR3 length equals 15 residues. Per the germline V gene, CDR1 is SEHNR and CDR2 is FQNEAQ (reference sequence). Trimming removed 1 base from V and 5 bases from J; junction bases left unmatched: 6. Here the CDR3 reads CASSLGRTGGYGYTF. The CDR3 bases that were read are TGTGCCAGCAGCTTAGGACGAACAGGGGGTTATGGC.

The table lists this clone with many counts. The read comes to an end 3 residues before the CDR3 does, leaving the germline J gene to fill in the end. The chain combines TRBV7-9 with TRBJ2-2; perhaps TRBD1 as D (6 bases). The V and J ends lost 2 bases and 7 bases respectively, with 11 bases between them. Germline V gene sequence: CDR1 SEHNR, CDR2 FQNEAQ (reference sequence). CDR3 size: 14 residues. The sequenced CDR3 bases are TGTGCCAGCAGCTTACAGGGGTCGGGCGGGGAG. Its protein is CASSLQGSGGE. The CDR3 in full is CASSLQGSGGELFF.

This clone was recorded many times. The CDR3 end falls 3 residues outside the read, so it is completed with the germline J gene. The rearrangement uses TRBV6-2 or TRBV6-3 and TRBJ2-1; no clear D. CDR1 is MNHEY and CDR2 is SVGEGT in the germline V gene. This CDR3 spans 12 amino acids. V shed 2 bases and J shed 9 bases, with 8 bases lying between them. CDR3 DNA, as far as it was read: TGTGCCAGCAGTTACACCGCAGGTGAG. This gives the protein CASSYTAGE. The complete CDR3 protein is CASSYTAGEQFF.